The T cell receptor beta chain described here comes from a study of shared clonotypes between healthy human individuals. Points from the study as a whole: Incompleteness in sorted-subset sequencing, despite large depth, was shown by rarefaction.

CDR1 is MDHEN, CDR2 SYDVKM, per germline. The V gene end was trimmed by 3 bases and the J gene end by 5 bases; junction bases not matched to a gene: 2. The CDR3 runs to 13 residues. All donors qualified as healthy HIV-negative adults and had experienced no recent acute infections or vaccinations. CD4+ cell separation produced CD45RA+ naive and CD45RA-negative memory subsets. As regards this clone: The antigen is unknown.

Profiled with immunoSEQ multiplex PCR; TCRdb holds only in-frame clones, not every one. This repertoire shows some 1.1 million clones, about 72% found once; its top ten account for 0.89%. The clonotype was recovered from a man younger than 35 in good health. Some clones in this sample may be carry-over from other donors' samples. Material: memory CD4+ T cells from PBMCs. As to subset: CD45RA-negative fraction. The chain couples TRBV28 to TRBJ2-5, with 8 bases that match TRBD2. CDR3: CASSFGLAETQYF. CDR3 nucleotide sequence: TGTGCCAGCAGTTTCGGACTAGCCGAGACCCAGTACTTC.